This T cell receptor (beta chain) comes out of a study of blood T cell repertoires in COVID-19. Whole-study context: Acute-phase and convalescent COVID-19 samples originated in the United States, Italy and Spain. Sources were T cells, B-cell-depleted T cells, or PBMCs; the material itself was cDNA or gDNA.

Germline-derived CDR1 and CDR2 are LNHDA and SQIVND (reference sequence). The V and J ends lost 6 bases and 3 bases, in that order; junction bases with no gene match: 7. This CDR3 has 15 amino acids. Seattle participants joined during active infection and were tracked over time. Authors' methods: Scientists estimated how many nucleated cells there were by amplifying reference gene primers. This table comes from immunoSEQ multiplex PCR, and its TCRdb copy is limited to in-frame clones, with some not included. Clonal size and the V and J genes are those of that table, whereas D and trimming came from the DNA. The sample includes under 55,000 clones, about 87% of them seen just once.

The sequence derives from a woman aged 80 or over with COVID-19, enrolled during active disease. This chain links TRBV19 with TRBJ2-7; TRBD2 aligns across 11 bases. Source material: peripheral blood. The CDR3 DNA reads TGTGCCAGTAGAACCGGGACTAGCGGCGACTACGAGCAGTACTTC. Amino acids: CASRTGTSGDYEQYF.